Given below is one T cell receptor (beta chain) in context. The antigen remains undetermined. This may arise from a read error, as a much more abundant clone is one base away. Each CDR3 protein is one row after TCRdb ran MiXCR on the PCR reads. The sample consists of about 510,000 distinct CDR3 sequences, 25% of them appearing once. Naive CD8 T cells underwent sorting with the CD8+CD4-CCR7+CD45RA+ definition. The data are from a study of molecular identifiers for immune sequencing clone quantification. Study details: Across replicate runs, RNA obtained from approximately 20,000 or 98,000 naive CD8 cells was divided into five, with four undergoing sequencing. Findings and caveats of the study: Beyond 20 RNA copies, clones held over 97% of effector molecules, compared with under 1% in naive cells.

The CDR3 extends over 17 amino acids. Trimming removed 4 bases from V and 2 bases from J; junction bases left unmatched: 10. Germline-derived CDR1 and CDR2 are MNHEY and SVGAGI. The sequence came from a human donor in good health. Some libraries in this study had Jurkat cell RNA spiked in. The chain employs TRBV6-5 and TRBJ2-3, with 9 nucleotides matching TRBD2. Sequences were obtained from naive CD8+ T cells from blood, with Jurkat cell RNA spiked in. This sample's subset: FACS-sorted CD8+CD4-CCR7+CD45RA+ naive T cells. The CDR3 region is CASSLGTSPVSTDTQYF. The DNA of the CDR3 is TGTGCCAGCAGTTTGGGGACTAGCCCAGTCTCCACAGATACGCAGTATTTT.